Listed here is a single TCR beta chain. The data are from a study of blood T cell repertoires in COVID-19. Overall study: Sources were T cells, B-cell-depleted T cells, or PBMCs; the material itself was cDNA or gDNA.

Original processing methods: Reference gene primer amplification yielded estimated nucleated cell counts. This table comes from immunoSEQ multiplex PCR, and its TCRdb copy is limited to in-frame clones, with some not included. The V and J calls and clone size are taken from that table; D and trimming were inferred from the DNA. This sample has tens of thousands of clones, with around 89% found just once. Sequencing used peripheral blood. This TCR was recovered from a man between 65 and 80 years old with active or convalescent COVID-19.

The CDR3 here is CASSFETSGLSEETQYF. CDR3 in DNA: TGTGCCAGCAGTTTTGAGACTAGCGGTTTAAGCGAGGAGACCCAGTACTTC. The V gene is TRBV28, the J gene TRBJ2-5; 9 bases align to TRBD2. With V trimmed by 3 bases and J by 5 bases, 13 bases remained unmatched. CDR1 and CDR2 (germline): MDHEN, SYDVKM. The CDR3 runs to 17 residues.